This T cell receptor (beta chain) was sequenced in a study of human T cells and chemical hapten exposure. TCRdb called the RACE reads again in MiXCR, with one record for every CDR3 protein. The sample carries 60,000 to 70,000 distinct CDR3 sequences, 9.5% to 13% recorded once. V was clipped by 4 bases and J by 8 bases, with 9 bases between them. This CDR3 is built from 13 residues. Germline values: CDR1 MDHEN, CDR2 SYDVKM. The time point was: pre-sensitization, week 0. Treatment here: therapeutic diphenylcyclopropenone sensitization with weekly scalp DPC. The sample was whole blood, taken in connection with sensitization to the hapten diphenylcyclopropenone (DPC). The chain uses TRBV28 and TRBJ1-6; D is uncertain. This clonotype was sampled from a woman aged 45-65 years with alopecia areata. Some clones in this sample may be carry-over from other donors' samples. In DNA form, the CDR3 reads TGTGCCAGCAGTTCCCGTCTCTATTCACCCCTCCACTTT. Translating it yields CASSSRLYSPLHF.